Here is one T cell receptor (beta chain) with its context. This entry belongs to a study of control samples from healthy donors and cancer patients. Here immunoSEQ multiplex PCR was the method, and the copy in TCRdb shows in-frame clones only, minus some. This table holds roughly 86,000 clones, 90% to 95% found once. This CDR3 has 13 amino acids. Per the germline V gene, CDR1 is LNHDA and CDR2 is SQIVND (reference sequence). The V gene lost 1 base and the J gene lost 5 bases, with 8 bases spanning the gap. Sample: blood. This chain uses TRBV19 with TRBJ1-1; no definite D call. This TCR was sampled from a woman aged 25 to 39 in good health. The CDR3 sequence: CASSIGSGTEAFF. The CDR3, as DNA: TGTGCCAGTAGTATAGGAAGTGGGACTGAAGCTTTCTTT.